A selection of T cell receptor beta chains follows, all from one sample in a study of Graves' ophthalmopathy and Graves' hyperthyroidism. TCRdb reprocessed the multiplex PCR reads via MiXCR and lists one record per CDR3 protein. The sample lists 300,000 to 450,000 distinct CDR3 sequences, 17% occurring once. The sequenced sample was peripheral blood. Every receptor here comes from an adult woman with stable Graves' hyperthyroidism. Each CDR3 is given with its conserved first and last residue. A D gene is named only where the DNA matches it firmly. Expanded clones get a size class; other rows say once, few or many, or leave the size out.

>TRBJ2-5|TRBV11-2|-|many
CASSFLNSGVQETQYF
TGTGCCAGCAGTTTTCTCAACTCCGGAGTACAAGAGACCCAGTACTTC
>TRBJ1-6|TRBV6-4|-|few
CARILIGTLRSPLHF
TGTGCCAGAATACTAATAGGGACCTTGCGTTCACCCCTCCACTTT
>TRBJ2-5|TRBV6-1|TRBD2|-
CAATGRASGVLETQYF
TGTGCCGCAACGGGCCGGGCTAGCGGGGTGTTAGAGACCCAGTACTTC
>TRBJ2-5|TRBV6-5|TRBD1|many
CASSYGTEVQETQYF
TGTGCCAGCAGTTACGGGACAGAAGTTCAAGAGACCCAGTACTTC
>TRBJ1-5|TRBV6-5|-|many
CASSPENYRAHQPQHF
TGTGCCAGCAGCCCCGAAAATTACAGGGCTCATCAGCCCCAGCATTTT
>TRBJ2-7|TRBV12-5|TRBD1|many
CASGLALRGQGYEQYF
TGTGCTAGTGGTTTGGCCCTCCGAGGACAGGGCTACGAGCAGTACTTC
>TRBJ1-1|TRBV19|-|-
CASSINSYTEAFF
TGTGCCAGTAGTATAAATAGTTACACTGAAGCTTTCTTT
>TRBJ2-7|TRBV12-3/TRBV12-4|-|-
CASSTDYSSYEQYF
TGTGCCAGCAGTACGGACTACAGCTCCTACGAGCAGTACTTC
>TRBJ1-1|TRBV6-1|-|many
CASSRPARGFTEAFF
TGTGCCAGCAGTCGCCCTGCCAGGGGCTTCACTGAAGCTTTCTTT
>TRBJ2-7|TRBV19|-|many
CASSTQGSTYEQYF
TGTGCCAGTAGTACCCAGGGGAGTACCTACGAGCAGTACTTC
>TRBJ2-3|TRBV28|-|many
CASFPGRHRTDTQYF
TGTGCCAGCTTCCCAGGGAGGCACCGCACAGATACGCAGTATTTT
>TRBJ2-7|TRBV7-2|-|many
CASSLSTGVSEQYF
TGTGCCAGCAGCTTATCCACGGGAGTAAGCGAGCAGTACTTC
>TRBJ1-5|TRBV28|-|-
CASFQWGRSNQPQHF
TGTGCCAGCTTCCAGTGGGGGAGAAGCAATCAGCCCCAGCATTTT
>TRBJ2-2|TRBV29-1|-|many
CSVENRPVDGELFF
TGCAGCGTTGAAAATAGACCAGTAGACGGGGAGCTGTTTTTT
>TRBJ2-7|TRBV30|TRBD2|many
CAWSAPRTSVNYEQYF
TGTGCCTGGAGTGCCCCCCGGACTAGTGTGAACTACGAGCAGTACTTC
>TRBJ1-1|TRBV10-3|TRBD1|many
CAISFRDRGNTEAFF
TGTGCCATCAGTTTCCGGGACAGAGGGAACACTGAAGCTTTCTTT
>TRBJ1-1|TRBV20-1|-|many
CSAREPGNTEAFF
TGCAGTGCTAGAGAACCGGGGAACACTGAAGCTTTCTTT
>TRBJ2-2|TRBV18|-|few
CASSVGVGTNTGELFF
TGTGCCAGCTCAGTTGGGGTCGGAACAAACACCGGGGAGCTGTTTTTT
>TRBJ2-2|TRBV5-1|-|-
CASRNEVNTGELFF
TGCGCCAGCAGGAATGAAGTAAACACCGGGGAGCTGTTTTTT
>TRBJ2-7|TRBV7-9|TRBD2|many
CASSPPLAGGNEQYF
TGTGCCAGCAGCCCTCCGCTAGCGGGAGGGAACGAGCAGTACTTC
>TRBJ1-5|TRBV4-2|-|few
CASSREQRSNQPQHF
TGTGCCAGCAGCCGGGAACAGAGAAGCAATCAGCCCCAGCATTTT
>TRBJ2-7|TRBV12-3/TRBV12-4|TRBD1|many
CASSFQGTGLSEQYF
TGTGCCAGCAGTTTCCAGGGGACAGGGCTTAGCGAGCAGTACTTC
>TRBJ2-7|TRBV20-1|-|many
CSASGLLGYEQYF
TGCAGTGCTAGCGGACTACTGGGGTACGAGCAGTACTTC
>TRBJ1-2|TRBV11-1|TRBD1|few
CASSLLQSGTGAGYTF
TGTGCCAGCAGCCTTCTTCAATCCGGGACAGGGGCTGGCTACACCTTC
>TRBJ1-5|TRBV28|-|many
CASKQGGSNQPQHF
TGTGCCAGCAAACAGGGCGGTAGCAATCAGCCCCAGCATTTT
>TRBJ1-1|TRBV27|-|many
CASSGNLLNTEAFF
TGTGCCAGCAGCGGTAATCTTTTAAACACTGAAGCTTTCTTT
>TRBJ2-2|TRBV18|-|few
CASSPGRGELFF
TGTGCCAGCTCACCCGGCAGGGGGGAGCTGTTTTTT
>TRBJ1-1|TRBV6-5|TRBD1|-
CASSYVGTGKVEAFF
TGTGCCAGCAGTTACGTCGGGACAGGAAAGGTTGAAGCTTTCTTT
>TRBJ1-2|TRBV27|-|many
CASSLSMLPTDNYGYTF
TGTGCCAGCAGTTTATCGATGTTGCCTACAGATAACTATGGCTACACCTTC
>TRBJ1-6|TRBV27|-|once
CASSLRENSPLHF
TGTGCCAGCAGTTTAAGGGAGAATTCACCCCTCCACTTT
>TRBJ2-7|TRBV5-1|-|many
CASSFLPQISDEQYF
TGCGCCAGCAGCTTTTTACCGCAAATTTCCGACGAGCAGTACTTC
>TRBJ1-1|TRBV29-1|TRBD1|-
CSFERTGVAFF
TGCAGCTTCGAACGTACAGGGGTAGCTTTCTTT
>TRBJ2-4|TRBV5-1|-|few
CASSLVVRLAKNIQYF
TGCGCCAGCAGCTTGGTTGTCAGACTAGCCAAAAACATTCAGTACTTC
>TRBJ1-1|TRBV29-1|-|many
CSEEGNTEAFF
TGCAGCGAGGAGGGAAACACTGAAGCTTTCTTT
>TRBJ1-5|TRBV4-1|-|-
CASSQGVRQPQHF
TGCGCCAGCAGCCAGGGGGTGCGGCAGCCCCAGCATTTT
>TRBJ1-2|TRBV6-1|-|many
CASASVYGYTF
TGTGCCAGCGCATCCGTGTATGGCTACACCTTC
>TRBJ2-2|TRBV15|-|many
CATSPRGGEGAGELFF
TGTGCCACCAGCCCCAGAGGCGGGGAAGGGGCCGGGGAGCTGTTTTTT
>TRBJ2-5|TRBV15|TRBD2|many
CATSSRLADETQYF
TGTGCCACCAGCAGTAGACTAGCGGATGAGACCCAGTACTTC
>TRBJ2-5|TRBV28|-|many
CASSAGIRGLETQYF
TGTGCCAGCAGTGCGGGAATCCGAGGGCTGGAGACCCAGTACTTC
>TRBJ2-7|TRBV4-2|TRBD2|many
CASSQVSGRKTEQYF
TGTGCCAGCAGCCAAGTATCCGGGAGGAAAACCGAGCAGTACTTC
>TRBJ1-1|TRBV27|TRBD1|-
CASRPGQKNTEAFF
TGCGCCAGCAGACCGGGACAGAAGAACACTGAAGCTTTCTTT
>TRBJ1-1|TRBV7-9|-|-
CASSWGGTAFF
TGTGCCAGCAGCTGGGGGGGTACGGCTTTCTTT
>TRBJ2-7|TRBV30|TRBD2|many
CAWSPLGLAGGRSDEQYF
TGTGCCTGGAGTCCCTTAGGGCTAGCGGGAGGGCGAAGCGACGAGCAGTACTTC
>TRBJ2-2|TRBV29-1|TRBD1|few
CSVEDPGTGAGELFF
TGCAGCGTTGAAGATCCGGGGACAGGGGCCGGGGAGCTGTTTTTT
>TRBJ1-1|TRBV11-1|-|many
CASSSHPRRRGNTEAFF
TGTGCCAGCAGCTCCCACCCCCGGCGGCGGGGGAACACTGAAGCTTTCTTT
>TRBJ2-7|TRBV6-1|TRBD2|many
CASSRLLAGEYEQYF
TGTGCCAGCAGCCGACTACTAGCGGGAGAGTACGAGCAGTACTTC
>TRBJ2-7|TRBV6-5|TRBD1|many
CASSYLQGSSYEQYF
TGTGCCAGCAGTTACTTACAGGGGAGCTCCTACGAGCAGTACTTC
>TRBJ1-2|TRBV12-3/TRBV12-4|-|few
CASSLEGTTYGYTF
TGTGCCAGCAGTTTAGAGGGGACAACGTATGGCTACACCTTC
>TRBJ1-5|TRBV19|-|many
CASSPGTSNQPQHF
TGTGCCAGTAGTCCGGGGACGAGCAATCAGCCCCAGCATTTT
>TRBJ1-3|TRBV20-1|-|many
CSARQGRSGNTIYF
TGCAGTGCTAGGCAGGGAAGATCTGGAAACACCATATATTTT